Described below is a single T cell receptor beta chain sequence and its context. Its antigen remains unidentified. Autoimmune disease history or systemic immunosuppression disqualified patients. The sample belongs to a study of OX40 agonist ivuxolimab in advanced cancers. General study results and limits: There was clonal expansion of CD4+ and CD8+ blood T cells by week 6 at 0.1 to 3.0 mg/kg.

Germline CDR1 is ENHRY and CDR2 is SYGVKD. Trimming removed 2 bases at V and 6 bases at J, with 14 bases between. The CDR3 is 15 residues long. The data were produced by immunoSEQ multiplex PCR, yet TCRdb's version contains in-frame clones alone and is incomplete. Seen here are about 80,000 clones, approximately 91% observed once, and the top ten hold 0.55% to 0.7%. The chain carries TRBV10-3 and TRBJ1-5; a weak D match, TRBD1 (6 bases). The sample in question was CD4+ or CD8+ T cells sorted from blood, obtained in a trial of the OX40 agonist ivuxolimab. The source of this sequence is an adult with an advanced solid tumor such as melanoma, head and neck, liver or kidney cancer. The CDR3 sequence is CAISETQTGFQPQHF. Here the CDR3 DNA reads TGTGCCATCAGTGAGACCCAAACAGGGTTTCAGCCCCAGCATTTT.